The 8 T cell receptor beta chains given below trace back to one sample, sequenced in a study of spatial heterogeneity in lung cancer. One entry per CDR3 protein results from TCRdb running MiXCR on the 5' RACE reads. The sample lists roughly 120,000 distinct CDR3 sequences; about 12% were seen once. Time point defined: blood at routine non-recurrence follow-up after resection. From tumor, nontumor lung or frozen PBMC, whole RNA was taken unsorted for sequencing. The sequencing here drew on PBMCs, taken at follow-up. These receptor sequences come from a male donor with early-stage non-small cell lung cancer.

This clonotype turned up a few times. The chain combines TRBV28 with TRBJ1-5; a possible D gene is TRBD1 (5 bases). The CDR3 loop spans 15 amino acids. V shed 7 bases and J shed 7 bases, with 20 bases lying between them. The germline V gene encodes CDR1 MDHEN and CDR2 SYDVKM. The DNA of the CDR3 is TGTGCCAGCACTCTCTCCGGGACGACGGGCCAGCCCCAGCATTTT. This translates into CASTLSGTTGQPQHF. Supplemented by reference TRBV28 and TRBJ1-5, the full variable domain reads DVKVTQSSRYLVKRTGEKVFLECVQDMDHENMFWYRQDPGLGLRLIYFSYDVKMKEKGDIPEGYSVSREKKERFSLILESASTNQTSMYLCASTLSGTTGQPQHFGDGTRLSIL.

The V gene is TRBV28, the J gene TRBJ2-7, with TRBD1 matching 7 bases. CDR1 MDHEN and CDR2 SYDVKM come from the germline V gene. The trim removed 5 bases at V and 2 bases at J, leaving 6 bases unmatched. This CDR3 has 14 residues. CDR3 sequence (DNA): TGTGCCAGCAGTGGACGACAGGGTCCCTACGAGCAGTACTTC. This sequence encodes CASSGRQGPYEQYF.

At least ten counts were recorded for this clonotype. The rearrangement links TRBV4-2 to TRBJ1-1; D is ambiguous. CDR1 is LGHNA and CDR2 is YNFKEQ in the germline V gene. This CDR3 has 14 residues. The V and J ends lost 0 bases and 0 bases respectively, with 5 bases between them. This CDR3 is CASSQDRLNTEAFF. In DNA, the CDR3 is TGTGCCAGCAGCCAAGATCGACTGAACACTGAAGCTTTCTTT.

This clonotype was seen a handful of times. V is TRBV7-2 and J is TRBJ2-7; 9 positions agree with TRBD2. The trim removed 5 bases at V and 2 bases at J, leaving 4 bases unmatched. CDR3 length: 14 residues. Germline V gene lookup returns CDR1 SGHTA and CDR2 FQGNSA. The CDR3 here is CASSTGTSTYEQYF. DNA for the CDR3: TGTGCCAGCAGCACCGGGACTAGCACCTACGAGCAGTACTTC.

Many counts were recorded for this clonotype. The chain couples TRBV30 to TRBJ2-4; D remains unclear. CDR3 length: 15 residues. V gave up 4 bases and J gave up 0 bases, with 13 bases separating them. Germline V gene data show CDR1 as GTSNPN and CDR2 as SVGIG (reference sequence). The CDR3 region is CAWTLGTLAKNIQYF. DNA for the CDR3: TGTGCCTGGACCCTGGGCACTTTAGCCAAAAACATTCAGTACTTC.

This clonotype was recorded at least ten times. J is TRBJ2-7 and V is TRBV5-5; D possibly uses TRBD1 or TRBD2 (5 bases each). The length of the CDR3 is 13 residues. Trimming left V 1 base short and J 5 bases short, with 10 bases between. CDR1 is SGHKS, CDR2 YYEKEE, per germline (reference sequence). DNA of the CDR3: TGTGCCAGCAGCTTGAGGGACCCCCACGAGCAGTACTTC. This translates into CASSLRDPHEQYF.

This clonotype showed up just a few times. V and J are TRBV10-3 and TRBJ2-7, with D tentatively TRBD1 or TRBD2 (5 bases each). Germline lookup yields CDR1 ENHRY and CDR2 SYGVKD. V was shortened by 2 bases and J by 0 bases, with 11 bases between the two germline ends. The CDR3 is made up of 15 amino acids. The CDR3: CAISERGESSYEQYF. In DNA form, the CDR3 reads TGTGCCATCAGTGAGCGAGGGGAGTCCTCCTACGAGCAGTACTTC.

Only a few counts were recorded for this clonotype. This sequence joins TRBV4-2 and TRBJ1-3; D call uncertain. CDR1 is LGHNA and CDR2 is YNFKEQ in the germline V gene. The CDR3 sequence is 16 residues long. V shed 0 bases and J shed 3 bases, with 12 bases lying between them. CDR3 protein: CASSQDLGVGGNTIYF. Here the CDR3 DNA reads TGTGCCAGCAGCCAAGATTTAGGAGTAGGTGGAAACACCATATATTTT.